This T cell receptor (beta chain) was captured in a study of blood T cell repertoires in COVID-19. The wider study: Specimens from acute and convalescent COVID-19 originated in the United States, Italy and Spain.

The CDR3 is made up of 17 amino acids. V was clipped by 5 bases and J by 3 bases; unmatched bases: 10. Germline values: CDR1 MNHEY, CDR2 SVGEGT. In the original analysis: Nucleated cell number was recorded as an estimate derived from reference gene primer amplification. Profiling relied on immunoSEQ multiplex PCR, and the TCRdb table lists in-frame clones only, not all of them. The V and J calls and clone size were taken over from that table, and D and trimming were inferred from the DNA. The data hold tens of thousands of clones, with 74% observed a single time. The chain uses TRBV6-2 or TRBV6-3 and TRBJ1-5; 10 bases map to TRBD1. This sequence originates from a woman aged 80 or over with acute or convalescent COVID-19. The material sequenced was peripheral blood. In DNA form, the CDR3 reads TGTGCCAGCAGTACCCCTCGGGGACAGGGGACCAATCAGCCCCAGCATTTT. It specifies CASSTPRGQGTNQPQHF.